This TCR beta chain is from a study of control samples from healthy donors and cancer patients. The method was immunoSEQ multiplex PCR; TCRdb's version includes in-frame clones alone and lacks a portion of them. Among some 120,000 clones listed, more than 75% were seen once. Source material: blood. The origin of this receptor is a middle-aged man in good health.

The CDR3 loop is CASRSQGDPFYGYTF. The CDR3, as DNA: TGTGCCAGCAGATCCCAGGGAGATCCTTTTTATGGCTACACCTTC. The V and J genes are TRBV5-6 and TRBJ1-2; possibly TRBD1 for D (5 bases). The CDR3 covers 15 residues. Between the trimmed V and J ends, which lost 5 bases and 5 bases, there was a span of 19 bases. CDR1 is SGHDT and CDR2 is YYEEEE in the germline V gene. Based on the CDR3 plus reference TRBV5-6 and TRBJ1-2, the full variable domain is DAGVTQSPTHLIKTRGQQVTLRCSPKSGHDTVSWYQQALGQGPQFIFQYYEEEERQRGNFPDRFSGHQFPNYSSELNVNALLLGDSALYLCASRSQGDPFYGYTFGSGTRLTVV.